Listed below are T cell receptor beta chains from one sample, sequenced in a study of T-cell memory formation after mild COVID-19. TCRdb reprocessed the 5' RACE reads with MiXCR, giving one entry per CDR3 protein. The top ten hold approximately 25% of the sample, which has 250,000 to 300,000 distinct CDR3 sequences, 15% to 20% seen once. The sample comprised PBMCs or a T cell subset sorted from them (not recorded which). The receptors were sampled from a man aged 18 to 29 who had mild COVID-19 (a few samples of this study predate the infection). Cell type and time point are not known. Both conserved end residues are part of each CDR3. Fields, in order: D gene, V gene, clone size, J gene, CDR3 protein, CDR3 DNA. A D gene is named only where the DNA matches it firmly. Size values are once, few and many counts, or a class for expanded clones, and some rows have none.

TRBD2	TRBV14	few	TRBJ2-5	CASPGTSGGDHQETQYF	TGTGCCAGCCCCGGGACTAGCGGGGGAGACCATCAAGAGACCCAGTACTTC
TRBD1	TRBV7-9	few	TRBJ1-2	CASSFAPQGLHYGYTF	TGTGCCAGCAGCTTTGCCCCACAGGGGCTCCACTATGGCTACACCTTC
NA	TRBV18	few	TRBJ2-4	CASSPLRGAAPDF	TGTGCCAGCTCACCTCTCCGGGGAGCCGCCCCCGACTTC
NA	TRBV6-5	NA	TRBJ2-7	CASSTGYEQYF	TGTGCCAGCAGCACAGGGTACGAGCAGTACTTC
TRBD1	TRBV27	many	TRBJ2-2	CASSLRTGTTGELFF	TGTGCCAGCAGTTTACGGACAGGGACCACCGGGGAGCTGTTTTTT
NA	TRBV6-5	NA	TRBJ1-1	CASSYDAGVEAFF	TGTGCCAGCAGTTATGACGCGGGGGTTGAAGCTTTCTTT
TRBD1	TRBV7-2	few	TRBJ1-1	CASSKQGADAFF	TGTGCCAGCAGCAAACAGGGGGCGGATGCTTTCTTT
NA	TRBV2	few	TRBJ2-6	CASNRAGANVLTF	TGTGCCAGCAACAGGGCTGGGGCCAACGTCCTGACTTTC
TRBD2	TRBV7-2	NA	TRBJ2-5	CASSSVRGLVTETQYF	TGTGCCAGCAGCTCCGTGCGGGGACTAGTAACGGAGACCCAGTACTTC
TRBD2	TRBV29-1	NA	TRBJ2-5	CSVGDYGKETQYF	TGCAGCGTCGGGGACTACGGGAAAGAGACCCAGTACTTC
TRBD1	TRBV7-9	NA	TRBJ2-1	CASSLVSGGLGNEQFF	TGTGCCAGCAGCTTAGTATCAGGGGGCCTGGGCAATGAGCAGTTCTTC
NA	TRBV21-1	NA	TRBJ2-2	CASSKARVGTGRSGELFF	TGTGCCAGCAGCAAAGCGCGGGTGGGGACAGGGAGATCCGGGGAGCTGTTTTTT
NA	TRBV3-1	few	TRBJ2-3	CASSQGGGSHYF	TGTGCCAGCAGCCAAGGAGGTGGTTCGCATTATTTT
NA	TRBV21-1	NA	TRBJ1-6	CASGETHF	TGTGCCAGTGGGGAGACCCACTTT
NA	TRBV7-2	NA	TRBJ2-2	CASSAAQRNTGELFF	TGTGCCAGCAGCGCGGCACAGAGGAACACCGGGGAGCTGTTTTTT
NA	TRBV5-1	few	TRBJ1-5	CASSGDGNQPQHF	TGCGCCAGCAGCGGTGACGGGAATCAGCCCCAGCATTTT
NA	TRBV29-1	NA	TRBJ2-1	CSVGLYQFF	TGCAGCGTTGGCCTATATCAGTTCTTC
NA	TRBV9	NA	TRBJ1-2	CASSVDGEGYTF	TGTGCCAGCAGCGTAGACGGGGAAGGCTACACCTTC
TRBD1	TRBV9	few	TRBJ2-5	CASSVGTAQETQYF	TGTGCCAGCAGCGTGGGGACAGCACAAGAGACCCAGTACTTC
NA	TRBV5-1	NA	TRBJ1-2	CASSLGGAVPPGYTF	TGCGCCAGCAGCTTGGGGGGCGCAGTCCCTCCTGGCTACACCTTC
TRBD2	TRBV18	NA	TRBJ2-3	CASSPRASGGRYTQYF	TGTGCCAGCTCACCAAGGGCTAGCGGGGGTCGGTATACGCAGTATTTT